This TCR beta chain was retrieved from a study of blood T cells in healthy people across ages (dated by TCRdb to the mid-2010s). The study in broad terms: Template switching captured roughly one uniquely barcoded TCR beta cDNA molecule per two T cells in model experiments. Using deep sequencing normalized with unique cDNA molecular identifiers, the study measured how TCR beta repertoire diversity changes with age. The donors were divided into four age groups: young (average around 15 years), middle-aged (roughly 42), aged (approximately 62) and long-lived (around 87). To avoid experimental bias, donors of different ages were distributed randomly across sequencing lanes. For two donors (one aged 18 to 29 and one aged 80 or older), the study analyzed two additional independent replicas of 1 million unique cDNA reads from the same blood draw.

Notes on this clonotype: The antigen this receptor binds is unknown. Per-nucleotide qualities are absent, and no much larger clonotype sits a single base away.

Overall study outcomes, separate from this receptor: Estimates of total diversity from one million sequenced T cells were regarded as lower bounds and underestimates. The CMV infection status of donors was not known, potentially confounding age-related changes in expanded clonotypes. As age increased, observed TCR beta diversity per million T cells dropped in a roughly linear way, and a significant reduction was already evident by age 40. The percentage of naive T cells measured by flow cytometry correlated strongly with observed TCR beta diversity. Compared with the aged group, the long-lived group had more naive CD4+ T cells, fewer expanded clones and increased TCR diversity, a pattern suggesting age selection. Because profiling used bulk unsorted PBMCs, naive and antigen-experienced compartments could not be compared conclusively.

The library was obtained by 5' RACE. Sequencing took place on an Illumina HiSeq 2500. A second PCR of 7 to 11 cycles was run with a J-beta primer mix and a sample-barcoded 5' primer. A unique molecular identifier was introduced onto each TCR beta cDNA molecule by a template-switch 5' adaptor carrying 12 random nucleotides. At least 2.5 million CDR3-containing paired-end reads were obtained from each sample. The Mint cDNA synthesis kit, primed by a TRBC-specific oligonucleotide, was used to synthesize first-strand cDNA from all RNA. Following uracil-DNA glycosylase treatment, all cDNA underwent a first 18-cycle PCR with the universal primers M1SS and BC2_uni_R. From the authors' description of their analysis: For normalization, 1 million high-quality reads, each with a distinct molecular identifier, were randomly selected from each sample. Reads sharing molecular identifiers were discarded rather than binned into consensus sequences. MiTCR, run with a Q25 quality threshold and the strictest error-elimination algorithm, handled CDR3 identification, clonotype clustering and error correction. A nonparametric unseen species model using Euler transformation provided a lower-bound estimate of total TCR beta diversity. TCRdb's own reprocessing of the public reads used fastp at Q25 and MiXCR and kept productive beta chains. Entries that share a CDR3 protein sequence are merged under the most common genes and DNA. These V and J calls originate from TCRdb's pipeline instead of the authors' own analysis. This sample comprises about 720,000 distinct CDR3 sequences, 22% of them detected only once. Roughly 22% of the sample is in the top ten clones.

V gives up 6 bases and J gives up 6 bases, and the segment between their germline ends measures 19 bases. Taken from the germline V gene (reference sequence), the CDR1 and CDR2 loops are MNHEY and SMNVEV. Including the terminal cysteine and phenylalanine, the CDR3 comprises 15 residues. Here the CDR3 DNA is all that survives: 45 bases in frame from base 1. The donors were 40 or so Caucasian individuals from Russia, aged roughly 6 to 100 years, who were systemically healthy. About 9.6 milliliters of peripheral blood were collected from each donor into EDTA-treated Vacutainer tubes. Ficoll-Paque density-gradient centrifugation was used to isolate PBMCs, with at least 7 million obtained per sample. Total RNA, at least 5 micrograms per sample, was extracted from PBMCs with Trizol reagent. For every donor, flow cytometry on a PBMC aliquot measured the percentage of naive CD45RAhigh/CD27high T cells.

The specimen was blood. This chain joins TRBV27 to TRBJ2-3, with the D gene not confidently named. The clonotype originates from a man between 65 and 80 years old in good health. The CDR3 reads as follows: CASRLSRLGWDTQYF. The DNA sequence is TGTGCCAGCAGACTTTCCCGCCTTGGGTGGGATACGCAGTATTTT.